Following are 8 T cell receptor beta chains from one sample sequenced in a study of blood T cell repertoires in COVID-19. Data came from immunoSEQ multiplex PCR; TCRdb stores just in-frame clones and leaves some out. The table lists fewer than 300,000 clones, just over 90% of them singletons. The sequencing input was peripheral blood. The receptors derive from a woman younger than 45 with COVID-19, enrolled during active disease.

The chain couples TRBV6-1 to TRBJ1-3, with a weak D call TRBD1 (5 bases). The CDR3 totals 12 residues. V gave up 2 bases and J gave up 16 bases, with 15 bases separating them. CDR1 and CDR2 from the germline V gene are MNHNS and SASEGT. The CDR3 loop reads CASSERVGNRYF. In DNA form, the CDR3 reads TGTGCCAGCAGTGAACGGGTGGGAAACAGGTATTTT.

CDR3 in DNA: TGTGCCAGCAGGATAGGCAGCGGGAGGGCTTCCGGGGAGCTGTTTTTT. It specifies CASRIGSGRASGELFF. V gene TRBV7-8 combines with J gene TRBJ2-2; 10 bases agree with TRBD2. The germline CDR1 and CDR2 sequences are SGHVS and FQNEAQ. The CDR3 consists of 16 residues. Losses at the gene ends were 6 bases for V and 6 bases for J; bases not matched to a gene: 10.

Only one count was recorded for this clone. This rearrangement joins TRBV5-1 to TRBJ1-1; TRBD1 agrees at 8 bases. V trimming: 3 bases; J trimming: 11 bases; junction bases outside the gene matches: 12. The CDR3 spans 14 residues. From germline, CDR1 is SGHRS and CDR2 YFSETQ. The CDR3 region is CASSYNPGQVDAFF. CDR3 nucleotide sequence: TGCGCCAGCAGCTACAACCCGGGACAGGTTGACGCTTTCTTT. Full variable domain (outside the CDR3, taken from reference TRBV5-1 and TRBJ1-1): KAGVTQTPRYLIKTRGQQVTLSCSPISGHRSVSWYQQTPGQGLQFLFEYFSETQRNKGNFPGRFSGRQFSNSRSEMNVSTLELGDSALYLCASSYNPGQVDAFFGQGTRLTVV.

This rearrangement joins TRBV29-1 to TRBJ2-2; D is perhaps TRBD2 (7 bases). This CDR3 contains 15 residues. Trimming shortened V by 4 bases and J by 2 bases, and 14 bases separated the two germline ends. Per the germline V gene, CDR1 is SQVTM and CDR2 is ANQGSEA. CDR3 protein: CSVGRGQFNTGELFF. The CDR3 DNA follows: TGCAGCGTTGGGCGGGGGCAGTTTAACACCGGGGAGCTGTTTTTT.

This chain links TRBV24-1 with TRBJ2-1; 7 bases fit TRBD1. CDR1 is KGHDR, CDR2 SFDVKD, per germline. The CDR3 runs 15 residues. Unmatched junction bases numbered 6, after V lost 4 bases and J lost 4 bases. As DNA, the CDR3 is TGTGCCACCAGTGAGTCCGGGACAGTGTACAATGAGCAGTTCTTC. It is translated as CATSESGTVYNEQFF.

The CDR3 region has the DNA TGTGCCAGCTCTCAATCACGGGATTATGGCTACACCTTC. As protein: CASSQSRDYGYTF. V and J are TRBV18 and TRBJ1-2, with D uncertain. Looked up from germline, CDR1 is KGHSH and CDR2 is LQKENI. V was pared by 6 bases and J by 5 bases, with 13 bases between. The CDR3 has 13 residues.

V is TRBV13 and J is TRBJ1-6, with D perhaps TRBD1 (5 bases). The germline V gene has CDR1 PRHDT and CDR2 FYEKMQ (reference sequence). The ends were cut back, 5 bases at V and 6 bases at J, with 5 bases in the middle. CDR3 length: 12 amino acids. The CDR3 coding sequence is TGTGCCAGCAGCCAGGGTAATTCACCCCTCCACTTT. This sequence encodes CASSQGNSPLHF.

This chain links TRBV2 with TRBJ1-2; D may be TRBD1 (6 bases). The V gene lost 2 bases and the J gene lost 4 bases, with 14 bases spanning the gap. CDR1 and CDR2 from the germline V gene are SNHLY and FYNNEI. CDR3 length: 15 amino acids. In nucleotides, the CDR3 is TGTGCCAGCAGTGAAAGGACAGAAACCTTCTATGGCTACACCTTC. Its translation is CASSERTETFYGYTF.